The 19 T cell receptor beta chains presented below share a single source sample, sequenced in a study of graft-versus-host responses after intestinal transplantation. Intraepithelial lymphocytes and lamina propria lymphocytes were released through processing of graft tissue. The assay was immunoSEQ multiplex PCR, and TCRdb's table has in-frame clones only and misses some. The sample shows 9,000 to 15,000 clones, around three quarters of them seen only once. The material sequenced was ileum tissue, taken 142 days after intestinal transplantation. The receptors here all came from a human patient who received an intestinal transplant, so some T cells may come from the graft donor.

CDR3 in amino acids: CASGLTWETEAFF. The CDR3 DNA follows: TGTGCCAGCGGCTTGACATGGGAGACTGAAGCTTTCTTT. V usage is TRBV2 and J usage is TRBJ1-1, with D uncertain. V dropped 8 bases and J dropped 5 bases, with 15 bases sitting between them. Germline CDR1 and CDR2: SNHLY and FYNNEI. CDR3 size: 13 residues. The full variable domain, completed using reference TRBV2 and TRBJ1-1, is EPEVTQTPSHQVTQMGQEVILRCVPISNHLYFYWYRQILGQKVEFLVSFYNNEISEKSEIFDDQFSVERPDGSNFTLKIRSTKLEDSAMYFCASGLTWETEAFFGQGTRLTVV.

This clone was detected a few times. V usage is TRBV27 and J usage is TRBJ2-7; TRBD2 aligns across 8 bases. The junction had 9 bases not matched to a gene; V was cut back by 5 bases and J by 0 bases. CDR3 length: 16 residues. CDR1 MNHEY and CDR2 SMNVEV come from the germline V gene (reference sequence). CDR3 coding DNA: TGTGCCAGCAGTCGCCGGGGGGGCCATAACTCCTACGAGCAGTACTTC. It specifies CASSRRGGHNSYEQYF.

The V and J genes are TRBV21-1 and TRBJ2-7; the D call TRBD2 from the table was never checked on the DNA. TRBV21-1 is annotated as a pseudogene. The CDR3 covers 14 residues. The chain's CDR3 is CASRDPGRVNEQYF. The CDR3 DNA reads as TGTGCCAGCCGTGACCCGGGGAGGGTCAACGAGCAGTACTTC.

V is TRBV13 and J is TRBJ2-7; 8 bases agree with TRBD1. V shed 5 bases and J 4 bases; nucleotides not matched to a gene: 4. The CDR3 loop spans 13 amino acids. Germline lookup yields CDR1 PRHDT and CDR2 FYEKMQ (reference sequence). The CDR3 loop reads CASSPRGRYEQYF. The CDR3 DNA reads TGTGCCAGCAGCCCCAGGGGGCGGTACGAGCAGTACTTC.

This clone was found once. The J gene is TRBJ2-3, the V gene TRBV5-1; D possibly corresponds to TRBD2 (6 bases). This CDR3 is 15 amino acids long. Trimming stripped 4 bases from V and 2 bases from J, with 14 bases between. Germline CDR1 is SGHRS and CDR2 is YFSETQ. The CDR3 nucleotides read TGCGCCAGCAGCCGGGGGTGGGGTGCCACAGATACGCAGTATTTT. Its protein product is CASSRGWGATDTQYF.

J is TRBJ2-5 and V is TRBV2; TRBD2 matches 13 bases. This CDR3 has 16 residues. The J segment lost 2 bases and the V segment lost 7 bases, leaving 7 bases of the junction unmatched. Germline CDR1 and CDR2: SNHLY and FYNNEI. The CDR3 sequence: CASISGLAGEQETQYF. The CDR3 DNA is TGTGCCAGCATCTCAGGACTAGCGGGGGAGCAAGAGACCCAGTACTTC.

This clone appeared once. The rearrangement uses TRBV19 and TRBJ1-5; TRBD1 is a possible D gene (5 bases). The CDR3 runs to 15 residues. The V gene's germline CDR1 is LNHDA and CDR2 SQIVND (reference sequence). V dropped 5 bases and J dropped 0 bases, with 11 bases sitting between them. The CDR3: CASSPGGYSNQPQHF. The CDR3 DNA reads as TGTGCCAGTAGTCCCGGGGGGTATAGCAATCAGCCCCAGCATTTT.

V and J are TRBV5-6 and TRBJ1-4; weak D call: TRBD1 (6 bases). This CDR3 is built from 14 residues. V shed 3 bases and J shed 4 bases, with 10 bases lying between them. CDR1 and CDR2 from the germline V gene are SGHDT and YYEEEE. The CDR3 DNA reads as TGTGCCAGCAGCTCGGGACACCTTAATGAAAAACTGTTTTTT. This sequence encodes CASSSGHLNEKLFF.

The chain links TRBV19 to TRBJ1-1; TRBD1 might be the D (5 bases). The CDR3 is made up of 13 amino acids. CDR1 is LNHDA, CDR2 SQIVND, per germline (reference sequence). V was clipped by 10 bases and J by 0 bases, with 12 bases between them. CDR3 sequence (DNA): TGTGCCACCTCAACAGGACTGAACACTGAAGCTTTCTTT. Its translation: CATSTGLNTEAFF.

The V call is TRBV19, the J call TRBJ2-7; unclear D gene. V was clipped by 3 bases and J by 5 bases, with 14 bases between them. This CDR3 region has 14 residues. CDR1 LNHDA and CDR2 SQIVND come from the germline V gene (reference sequence). This CDR3 reads CASSINYPPDEQYF. The CDR3 DNA is TGTGCCAGTAGTATCAACTACCCCCCCGACGAGCAGTACTTC.

This chain links TRBV19 with TRBJ2-1; unclear D gene. The V and J ends lost 4 bases and 1 base respectively, with 11 bases between them. The CDR3 is 15 residues long. CDR1 LNHDA and CDR2 SQIVND come from the germline V gene (reference sequence). Here the CDR3 DNA reads TGTGCCAGTAGTAAGACGGCACTATCCTACAATGAGCAGTTCTTC. This translates into CASSKTALSYNEQFF.

The sample holds one count of this clone. V and J are TRBV28 and TRBJ2-1, with D unresolved. CDR1 and CDR2 from the germline V gene are MDHEN and SYDVKM. V was cut by 3 bases and J by 4 bases, with 4 bases left in between. The CDR3 is made up of 12 amino acids. The chain's CDR3 is CASSFSYNEQFF. CDR3 DNA sequence: TGTGCCAGCAGTTTTAGTTACAATGAGCAGTTCTTC.

This clone was observed a few times. The chain combines TRBV27 with TRBJ2-2, with a possible D match to TRBD1 (5 bases). Germline V gene lookup returns CDR1 MNHEY and CDR2 SMNVEV (reference sequence). CDR3 length: 13 residues. V dropped 6 bases and J dropped 2 bases, with 7 bases sitting between them. The CDR3 protein is CASRTANTGELFF. DNA of the CDR3: TGTGCCAGCAGGACAGCTAACACCGGGGAGCTGTTTTTT.

This sequence joins TRBV11-1 and TRBJ1-2, with TRBD1 matching over 10 bases. CDR1 is SGHAT and CDR2 is FQDESV in the germline V gene (reference sequence). V lost 6 bases and J lost 4; bases outside the gene matches: 5. The CDR3 contains 14 residues. The CDR3 DNA sequence: TGTGCCAGCAGGCCCCGGGACAGGGGCTATGGCTACACCTTC. This sequence encodes CASRPRDRGYGYTF.

The chain employs TRBV2 and TRBJ2-2, with 12 bases lining up with TRBD2. Per germline, CDR1 SNHLY and CDR2 FYNNEI. V lost 4 bases, J lost 2 bases, and 5 bases stayed unmatched. The CDR3 has 17 amino acids. CDR3 residues: CASSGGLAGPNTGELFF. Written as DNA, the CDR3 is TGTGCCAGCAGTGGGGGACTAGCGGGCCCCAACACCGGGGAGCTGTTTTTT.

The gene calls are TRBV12-5 and TRBJ2-1, with 7 nucleotides matching TRBD2. The CDR3 totals 17 residues. Germline V CDR1 and CDR2: LGHNT, FRNRAP. The ends lost 0 bases at V and 6 bases at J; junction bases unmatched: 11. CDR3 bases: TGTGCTAGTGGTTTGGTAAAGGGAGGGCTAGCAAGCAATGAGCAGTTCTTC. Amino acid sequence: CASGLVKGGLASNEQFF.

The rearrangement uses TRBV6-5 and TRBJ2-7; 7 bases align to TRBD2. The CDR3 has 16 residues. Germline V CDR1 and CDR2: MNHEY, SVGAGI. V gave up 2 bases and J gave up 5 bases; unmatched junction bases: 12. CDR3 nucleotide sequence: TGTGCCAGCAGTTACGCTATGGGGGGGTGGCTTCACGAGCAGTACTTC. This codes for CASSYAMGGWLHEQYF.

The chain carries TRBV4-1 and TRBJ1-1; 7 bases line up with TRBD1. With 2 bases clipped from V and 1 base from J, the junction kept 7 bases outside the gene matches. CDR1 is MGHRA and CDR2 is YSYEKL in the germline V gene. This CDR3 is built from 16 residues. The CDR3 sequence: CASSQRATGWNTEAFF. DNA of the CDR3: TGCGCCAGCAGCCAAAGGGCGACAGGGTGGAACACTGAAGCTTTCTTT.

V and J are TRBV5-1 and TRBJ2-1, with D possibly being TRBD2 (6 bases). CDR1 is SGHRS, CDR2 YFSETQ, per germline. The CDR3 is made up of 13 amino acids. Trimming cost V 2 bases and J 13 bases, with 16 bases left between them. The CDR3 bases are TGCGCCAGCAGCTTAGGTGGGGGGAAGGACCAGTTCTTC. Protein product: CASSLGGGKDQFF.